The source of this T cell receptor (beta chain) is a study of Tregs in tolerant kidney transplant recipients. TCRdb's copy holds only in-frame clones and misses some; the assay was immunoSEQ multiplex PCR. The table has tens of thousands of clones, around 90% seen once. With 2 bases clipped from V and 1 base from J, the junction kept 7 bases outside the gene matches. Germline V gene lookup returns CDR1 MNHNY and CDR2 SVGAGI (reference sequence). The CDR3 contains 16 residues. Study observations and caveats: Tregs expanded with activated donor B cells seemed most donor-specific.

A remark on this clone: What it binds is not known.

The chain has TRBV6-6 and TRBJ1-2; TRBD1 agrees at 7 bases. The specimen was Tregs from blood. This clonotype was sampled from a human donor in good health. CDR3 protein: CASSYRGTDLNYGYTF. The CDR3 nucleotides read TGTGCCAGCAGTTACCGGGGGACAGACCTTAACTATGGCTACACCTTC.